This TCR beta chain was captured in a study of blood T cell repertoires in COVID-19. This clone was seen only once. Profiling relied on immunoSEQ multiplex PCR, and the TCRdb table lists in-frame clones only, not all of them. In the table there are over 200,000 clones, approximately 80% of which are singletons. The germline V gene encodes CDR1 SGHRS and CDR2 YFSETQ. Trimming removed 4 bases from V and 0 bases from J, with 11 bases in between. This CDR3 spans 14 amino acids. The clonotype comes from a woman aged 50 to 60 with acute COVID-19. The source material was PBMCs or T cells enriched from blood (not recorded which). The rearrangement uses TRBV5-1 and TRBJ2-7; no firm D call. DNA of the CDR3: TGCGCCAGCAGCCCCTCGAGGTCCTCCTACGAGCAGTACTTC. The encoded protein is CASSPSRSSYEQYF.